Following are 28 T cell receptor beta chains from one sample sequenced in a study of monozygotic twins with inflammatory bowel disease. TCRdb reworked the 5' RACE reads into one entry per CDR3 protein, no DNA. Its listing shows a few hundred thousand distinct CDR3 sequences. Material: blood. The receptor set was obtained from a human donor with ulcerative colitis or Crohn's disease, or a healthy co-twin of an affected twin (not recorded which).

The chain joins TRBV15 to TRBJ2-7; TCRdb lists TRBD2, though no DNA is available to test this call. Per the germline V gene, CDR1 is LNHNV and CDR2 is YYDKDF (reference sequence). This CDR3 spans 13 amino acids. The CDR3 sequence is CATSRDRGNEQYF.

This chain connects TRBV12-3 or TRBV12-4 to TRBJ1-5; the TRBD1 assignment by TCRdb is unverifiable without DNA. This CDR3 has 14 residues. CDR3 sequence: CASWGGLSNQPQHF.

CDR3: CASSQRRDSVGAFF. The genes are TRBV11-1 and TRBJ1-1; TCRdb's D call, TRBD1, is unchecked because there is no DNA. The CDR3 length is 14 residues. Germline V gene data show CDR1 as SGHAT and CDR2 as FQDESV (reference sequence).

CDR3 region: CASRRAMGSPLHF. The gene calls are TRBV2 and TRBJ1-6. The germline V gene has CDR1 SNHLY and CDR2 FYNNEI. The CDR3 runs 13 residues.

The genes are TRBV4-1 and TRBJ2-5; TCRdb calls TRBD2, which cannot be checked without DNA. This CDR3 has 14 amino acids. Germline assignment: CDR1 MGHRA and CDR2 YSYEKL. The CDR3 reads CASRTTSLAGVKYF.

The rearrangement uses TRBV3-1 and TRBJ1-2; TCRdb's D gene call, TRBD1, goes unchecked for lack of DNA. Germline V gene lookup returns CDR1 LGHDT and CDR2 YNNKEL (reference sequence). The CDR3 spans 17 residues. The CDR3 sequence: CASSQLAGRRGGYGFTF.

This chain uses TRBV25-1 with TRBJ1-4. Germline-derived CDR1 and CDR2 are MGHDK and SYGVNS. This CDR3 has 13 residues. The CDR3 protein is CASSVRDGEKLFF. The whole variable domain, filled in from reference TRBV25-1 and TRBJ1-4, reads EADIYQTPRYLVIGTGKKITLECSQTMGHDKMYWYQQDPGMELHLIHYSYGVNSTEKGDLSSESTVSRIRTEHFPLTLESARPSHTSQYLCASSVRDGEKLFFGSGTQLSVL.

The V and J genes are TRBV5-3 and TRBJ1-5. TRBV5-3 is an ORF for which the function is uncertain. This CDR3 has 16 residues. CDR3 residues: CARSLEVMEGHQPQHF.

The rearrangement uses TRBV5-5 and TRBJ1-4; the D call from TCRdb, TRBD1, cannot be confirmed without DNA. CDR1 and CDR2 (germline): SGHKS, YYEKEE (reference sequence). CDR3 length: 16 amino acids. CDR3 amino acids: CASSLRPGFTGEKPFF.

This chain joins TRBV3-1 and TRBJ2-1. This CDR3 comprises 15 residues. CDR1 LGHDT and CDR2 YNNKEL come from the germline V gene (reference sequence). The CDR3 is CASSQSSSNYNEQFF.

The chain uses TRBV7-9 and TRBJ2-7; TCRdb indicates TRBD1, and absent DNA this call remains unverified. This CDR3 spans 15 amino acids. Germline assignment: CDR1 SEHNR and CDR2 FQNEAQ (reference sequence). CDR3 in amino acids: CASSSFPGQGYEQYF.

The gene calls are TRBV4-1 and TRBJ1-1. CDR3 length: 16 residues. Per germline, CDR1 MGHRA and CDR2 YSYEKL. The CDR3 sequence is CASSHPGRGGRAEAFF.

The rearrangement uses TRBV10-3 and TRBJ2-7; the D call from TCRdb, TRBD1, cannot be confirmed without DNA. The germline V gene encodes CDR1 ENHRY and CDR2 SYGVKD. The CDR3 is 16 amino acids. CDR3 loop: CAISGLQGGKTYEQYF.

The J gene is TRBJ2-5, the V gene TRBV7-8; checking the TCRdb D call of TRBD1 is not possible without DNA. Germline loops: CDR1 SGHVS, CDR2 FQNEAQ. The CDR3 length is 14 residues. The CDR3 region is CASSGRTGQETQYF. The entire variable domain, with the rest obtained from reference TRBV7-8 and TRBJ2-5, is as follows: GAGVSQSPRYKVAKRGQDVALRCDPISGHVSLFWYQQALGQGPEFLTYFQNEAQLDKSGLPSDRFFAERPEGSVSTLKIQRTQQEDSAVYLCASSGRTGQETQYFGPGTRLLVL.

The gene calls are TRBV7-7 and TRBJ2-5; TCRdb picks TRBD1, but there is no DNA to check that call. CDR1 and CDR2 from the germline V gene are SSHAT and FNYEAQ (reference sequence). This CDR3 has 17 residues. The chain's CDR3 is CASSLAPGTITGETQYF.

The gene calls are TRBV5-1 and TRBJ1-1; TCRdb proposes TRBD1, but this gene call is untestable without DNA. The germline gives CDR1 SGHRS, CDR2 YFSETQ. The CDR3 is made up of 13 amino acids. The CDR3 spells CASGNQGGTEAFF.

V gene TRBV20-1 combines with J gene TRBJ1-5. Germline CDR1 reads DFQATT; CDR2 reads SNEGSKA (reference sequence). This CDR3 comprises 13 residues. CDR3 residues: CSARAQSNQPQHF.

V usage is TRBV20-1 and J usage is TRBJ2-1; TCRdb's D call of TRBD2 is untestable without DNA. CDR3 size: 14 residues. Germline V CDR1 and CDR2: DFQATT, SNEGSKA (reference sequence). CDR3 in amino acids: CSARTSGGVDEQFF.

The V gene is TRBV3-1, the J gene TRBJ2-3; the TCRdb call, TRBD1, lacks DNA for checking. Looked up from germline, CDR1 is LGHDT and CDR2 is YNNKEL (reference sequence). This CDR3 has 14 amino acids. Here the CDR3 reads CASSQSRGTDTQYF.

The chain has TRBV12-3 or TRBV12-4 and TRBJ2-2; checking the TCRdb D call of TRBD1 is not possible without DNA. The CDR3 consists of 16 residues. The CDR3 loop reads CASMFQRPGNTGELFF.

V and J are TRBV3-1 and TRBJ1-1. The V gene's germline CDR1 is LGHDT and CDR2 YNNKEL (reference sequence). The CDR3 totals 13 residues. CDR3 amino acids: CASSLGANTEAFF.

The chain employs TRBV20-1 and TRBJ2-7; no DNA is available, so the TRBD1 call from TCRdb remains unchecked. Per germline, CDR1 DFQATT and CDR2 SNEGSKA (reference sequence). CDR3 length: 17 residues. CDR3 in amino acids: CSARGDPIGRAQNEQYF.

The chain carries TRBV13 and TRBJ2-5; there is no DNA to check the TCRdb D call of TRBD2. From germline, CDR1 is PRHDT and CDR2 FYEKMQ (reference sequence). The CDR3 runs 20 residues. The chain's CDR3 is CASSFLLGLAGGQQRETQYF.

The chain recombines TRBV4-2 with TRBJ2-2; TCRdb designates TRBD2, a call that cannot be tested without DNA. The length of the CDR3 is 15 residues. Germline V gene lookup returns CDR1 LGHNA and CDR2 YNFKEQ. CDR3 residues: CASVLFGGAVGELFF.

The CDR3 loop reads CASSYHPDRVFSPLHF. V is TRBV12-3 or TRBV12-4 and J is TRBJ1-6; TCRdb returns TRBD1, unconfirmable since there is no DNA. This CDR3 contains 16 residues.

The chain couples TRBV12-3 or TRBV12-4 to TRBJ1-4. The CDR3 consists of 15 residues. The CDR3 is CASSLGRPEYEKLFF.

The chain links TRBV20-1 to TRBJ2-1; the D gene TCRdb calls, TRBD1, cannot be checked with no DNA. This CDR3 region has 15 residues. Germline V CDR1 and CDR2: DFQATT, SNEGSKA (reference sequence). CDR3 sequence: CSAVLTGGFYNEQFF.

The chain links TRBV6-1 to TRBJ1-1. Germline V CDR1 and CDR2: MNHNS, SASEGT. This CDR3 is 15 amino acids long. The CDR3 reads CASSRGGPRNTEAFF.